The 29 T cell receptor beta chains presented below share a single source sample, sequenced in a study of cytomegalovirus exposure and HLA in healthy donors. Use of 60 Vbeta and 13 Jbeta primers characterized the PCR. The repertoire was sequenced with immunoSEQ multiplex PCR; TCRdb's copy has only in-frame clones and lacks some. The data show 130,000 or so clones, about three fifths seen once. The material sequenced was PBMCs. Every receptor here comes from a woman aged 40 to 55 in good health and CMV-seropositive.

This clone was observed a single time. V and J are TRBV6-6 and TRBJ2-7; the match to TRBD1 covers 7 bases. Trimming cost V 6 bases and J 1 base; bases outside gene matches: 0. CDR1 and CDR2 (germline): MNHNY, SVGAGI (reference sequence). The CDR3 contains 12 residues. The DNA of the CDR3 is TGTGCCAGCAGGACAGGGTCCTACGAGCAGTACTTC. Encoded protein: CASRTGSYEQYF.

This clone was observed a single time. This rearrangement joins TRBV2 to TRBJ1-2, with D maybe TRBD1 (5 bases). Trimming took off 8 bases at V and 5 bases at J, with 12 bases between the two ends. Per the germline V gene, CDR1 is SNHLY and CDR2 is FYNNEI. The CDR3 is 12 residues long. Written as DNA, the CDR3 is TGTGCCAGCGGTCACGACAGTTATGGCTACACCTTC. Its translation: CASGHDSYGYTF.

The J gene is TRBJ1-5, the V gene TRBV2; 7 bases fit TRBD1. After removal of 8 bases from V and 5 bases from J, the junction contained 6 bases not matched to a gene. The CDR3 extends over 13 amino acids. CDR1 is SNHLY, CDR2 FYNNEI, per germline. CDR3 in DNA: TGTGCCAGCCACCCAGGGGGTTATCAGCCCCAGCATTTT. Translating gives CASHPGGYQPQHF.

The chain links TRBV15 to TRBJ1-4, with 10 bases aligning to TRBD1. V was clipped by 0 bases and J by 0 bases; unmatched bases: 7. Germline-derived CDR1 and CDR2 are LNHNV and YYDKDF (reference sequence). CDR3 length equals 19 residues. The CDR3 spells CATSRDGRQGASTNEKLFF. In nucleotides, the CDR3 is TGTGCCACCAGCAGAGATGGGAGACAGGGGGCTTCAACTAATGAAAAACTGTTTTTT.

V is TRBV6-5 and J is TRBJ2-5; 10 nucleotides agree with TRBD1. J gave up 5 bases and V 11 bases, and 14 bases lay outside the gene matches. The CDR3 totals 15 residues. Germline-derived CDR1 and CDR2 are MNHEY and SVGAGI. This CDR3 reads CAGPTRQGAEETQYF. The CDR3 DNA follows: TGTGCCGGACCGACTCGACAGGGGGCTGAGGAGACCCAGTACTTC.

As regards this clone: Additional DNA sequences in this sample encode the identical CDR3. The chain couples TRBV28 to TRBJ1-2; maybe TRBD1 (5 bases). The length of the CDR3 is 13 residues. The V and J ends lost 2 bases and 4 bases respectively, with 8 bases between them. CDR1 and CDR2 (germline): MDHEN, SYDVKM. DNA for the CDR3: TGTGCCAGCAGTTTAAGGGGAAGCTATGGCTACACCTTC. It is translated as CASSLRGSYGYTF.

This clone has a handful of counts. This chain links TRBV6-1 with TRBJ2-3; 8 nucleotides match TRBD1. The germline gives CDR1 MNHNS, CDR2 SASEGT. This CDR3 is 15 amino acids long. The junction had 7 bases not matched to a gene; V was cut back by 6 bases and J by 2 bases. The CDR3 DNA sequence: TGTGCCAGCAGCGGGGGACAGGAAAACACAGATACGCAGTATTTT. Translation gives CASSGGQENTDTQYF.

The gene calls are TRBV5-1 and TRBJ2-7; TRBD2 matches 10 bases. Germline V gene data show CDR1 as SGHRS and CDR2 as YFSETQ. V shed 4 bases and J 3 bases; nucleotides not matched to a gene: 7. The CDR3 totals 15 residues. The DNA of the CDR3 is TGCGCCAGCAGCCCCCAGAGCGGGGGGGGCTACGAGCAGTACTTC. Translation: CASSPQSGGGYEQYF. Supplemented by reference TRBV5-1 and TRBJ2-7, the full variable domain reads KAGVTQTPRYLIKTRGQQVTLSCSPISGHRSVSWYQQTPGQGLQFLFEYFSETQRNKGNFPGRFSGRQFSNSRSEMNVSTLELGDSALYLCASSPQSGGGYEQYFGPGTRLTVT.

The CDR3 DNA reads as TGTGCCAGTAGTATAAATGGGGGGAGCGGCTACACCTTC. Protein sequence: CASSINGGSGYTF. The J gene is TRBJ1-2, the V gene TRBV19; maybe TRBD1 (5 bases). Germline CDR1 reads LNHDA; CDR2 reads SQIVND (reference sequence). CDR3 length: 13 amino acids. Between the trimmed V and J ends, which lost 2 bases and 8 bases, there was a span of 12 bases.

This chain joins TRBV6-6 and TRBJ1-4; TRBD1 is a possible D gene (6 bases). V gave up 2 bases and J gave up 4 bases, with 8 bases separating them. The CDR3 covers 14 residues. Germline CDR1 reads MNHNY; CDR2 reads SVGAGI (reference sequence). Here the CDR3 reads CASSYRGGNEKLFF. Here the CDR3 DNA reads TGTGCCAGCAGTTACAGGGGGGGTAATGAAAAACTGTTTTTT.

The V and J genes are TRBV7-3 and TRBJ2-1; the match to TRBD2 covers 7 bases. Germline V gene lookup returns CDR1 SGHTA and CDR2 FQGTGA. CDR3 length equals 17 residues. V lost 4 bases and J lost 5; bases outside the gene matches: 14. CDR3 residues: CASSSEPPGGGNNEQFF. The DNA for the CDR3 is TGTGCCAGCAGCTCCGAACCCCCGGGAGGCGGTAACAATGAGCAGTTCTTC.

V gene TRBV28 combines with J gene TRBJ2-5, with 7 nucleotides matching TRBD1. CDR3 size: 14 residues. V gave up 10 bases and J gave up 3 bases; unmatched junction bases: 11. Per the germline V gene, CDR1 is MDHEN and CDR2 is SYDVKM. In DNA form, the CDR3 reads TGTGCCACCACCCGTTGGCAGGGGGAAGAGACCCAGTACTTC. Translated: CATTRWQGEETQYF.

This rearrangement joins TRBV9 to TRBJ2-1, with D possibly matching TRBD2 (6 bases). The CDR3 is made up of 15 amino acids. V shed 5 bases and J shed 6 bases, with 18 bases lying between them. Germline V gives CDR1 SGDLS, CDR2 YYNGEE. CDR3 sequence: CASRASGAEGNEQFF. The CDR3 DNA reads as TGTGCCAGCAGGGCCTCAGGCGCGGAGGGCAATGAGCAGTTCTTC.

CDR3 nucleotide sequence: TGTGCCAGCAGTGCCCTAGGCACTGAAGCTTTCTTT. This translates into CASSALGTEAFF. The V and J genes are TRBV2 and TRBJ1-1, with no clear D. V shed 4 bases and J shed 4 bases, with 7 bases lying between them. Germline assignment: CDR1 SNHLY and CDR2 FYNNEI. The CDR3 is 12 residues long. The full variable domain, rest sourced from reference TRBV2 and TRBJ1-1, is EPEVTQTPSHQVTQMGQEVILRCVPISNHLYFYWYRQILGQKVEFLVSFYNNEISEKSEIFDDQFSVERPDGSNFTLKIRSTKLEDSAMYFCASSALGTEAFFGQGTRLTVV.

This clone was recorded once. This rearrangement joins TRBV19 to TRBJ1-5; 8 nucleotides align to TRBD1. CDR3 size: 14 residues. In germline, CDR1 is LNHDA, CDR2 SQIVND (reference sequence). Unmatched junction bases numbered 7, after V lost 3 bases and J lost 9 bases. The CDR3 is CASSIGQGPGPQHF. CDR3 DNA sequence: TGTGCCAGTAGTATTGGACAGGGCCCAGGGCCCCAGCATTTT.

V usage is TRBV30 and J usage is TRBJ1-6; 8 positions agree with TRBD1. Germline V gene sequence: CDR1 GTSNPN, CDR2 SVGIG (reference sequence). The CDR3 has 15 amino acids. With 4 bases clipped from V and 3 bases from J, the junction kept 5 bases outside the gene matches. DNA of the CDR3: TGTGCCTGGAATCCGACAGGGGACTATAATTCACCCCTCCACTTT. Translated: CAWNPTGDYNSPLHF.

This clone was seen only a few times. The rearrangement joins TRBV15 to TRBJ2-1, with 10 bases lining up with TRBD1. Germline lookup yields CDR1 LNHNV and CDR2 YYDKDF (reference sequence). After removal of 0 bases from V and 6 bases from J, the junction contained 5 bases not matched to a gene. The CDR3 spans 16 residues. The CDR3 nucleotides are TGTGCCACCAGCAGAGATCGGGACAGGGGATCCAATGAGCAGTTCTTC. Translated: CATSRDRDRGSNEQFF.

This clone was seen a handful of times. This chain's CDR3 is CASSFGQVYTEAFF. DNA for the CDR3: TGTGCCAGCAGTTTCGGCCAGGTCTACACTGAAGCTTTCTTT. V usage is TRBV28 and J usage is TRBJ1-1, with no clear D. V was trimmed by 3 bases and J by 3 bases, leaving 11 bases between them. The CDR3 has 14 residues. Germline-derived CDR1 and CDR2 are MDHEN and SYDVKM.

This clone was observed a single time. The rearrangement uses TRBV2 and TRBJ1-2; 7 nucleotides agree with TRBD1. V was pared by 6 bases and J by 5 bases, with 3 bases of the junction left unmatched. This CDR3 region has 12 residues. Germline CDR1 SNHLY, CDR2 FYNNEI. The DNA for the CDR3 is TGTGCCAGCAGGGGGACAGCTTATGGCTACACCTTC. Amino acid sequence: CASRGTAYGYTF.

The chain combines TRBV5-3 with TRBJ1-1, with no clear D. TRBV5-3 is sorted into the ORF group, with uncertain function. V dropped 0 bases and J dropped 0 bases, with 9 bases sitting between them. The CDR3 sequence is 15 residues long. CDR3 DNA sequence: TGTGCCAGAAGCTTGGTTCTGAGGATGAACACTGAAGCTTTCTTT. Its protein product is CARSLVLRMNTEAFF.

By sample fraction, this clone is medium-sized. The V gene is TRBV10-3, the J gene TRBJ1-6, with D unclear. Deletions cut 0 bases from V and 7 bases from J, with 10 bases between. The CDR3 consists of 15 residues. CDR1 and CDR2 from the germline V gene are ENHRY and SYGVKD. In nucleotides, the CDR3 is TGTGCCATCAGTGAGTCTAAAACAGCAAATTCACCCCTCCACTTT. Its protein product is CAISESKTANSPLHF.

This clone occurred once. The chain combines TRBV19 with TRBJ2-7; 9 bases are a match to TRBD2. Germline loops: CDR1 LNHDA, CDR2 SQIVND (reference sequence). This CDR3 has 15 residues. Unmatched junction bases numbered 5, after V lost 3 bases and J lost 2 bases. DNA for the CDR3: TGTGCCAGTAGTATCGTTAGCGGGAGACCCTACGAGCAGTACTTC. This sequence encodes CASSIVSGRPYEQYF.

The table lists this clone with a few counts. The chain joins TRBV19 to TRBJ1-1, with a weak D call TRBD1 (5 bases). V gave up 5 bases and J gave up 1 base, with 14 bases separating them. Germline CDR1 is LNHDA and CDR2 is SQIVND (reference sequence). The CDR3 consists of 15 residues. The CDR3 here is CASSLFGGGNTEAFF. CDR3 DNA sequence: TGTGCCAGTAGTCTTTTTGGGGGGGGGAACACTGAAGCTTTCTTT.

V is TRBV5-6 and J is TRBJ2-1; 14 nucleotides agree with TRBD2. Germline values: CDR1 SGHDT, CDR2 YYEEEE. The length of the CDR3 is 17 residues. V lost 4 bases to trimming and J lost 8 bases; unmatched junction nucleotides: 11. This CDR3 is CASSEGLAGGPGDEQFF. The CDR3 coding sequence is TGTGCCAGCAGCGAAGGACTAGCGGGAGGACCAGGGGATGAGCAGTTCTTC.

There are a few counts of this clone. At one boundary the junction diverges from the germline segment, which might be a read error. The CDR3 protein is CSSSPVGGRVTGELFF. CDR3 nucleotides: TGTTCCAGCAGCCCCGTGGGGGGGCGGGTCACCGGGGAGCTGTTTTTT. This chain links TRBV7-9 with TRBJ2-2; possibly TRBD2 for D (7 bases). CDR3 size: 16 residues. Looked up from germline, CDR1 is SEHNR and CDR2 is FQNEAQ (reference sequence).

This clone was seen a handful of times. At one of its ends the junction is not consistent with the germline gene, which may arise from a read error. The chain uses TRBV7-7 and TRBJ2-2, with TRBD2 identical over 11 bases. The CDR3 covers 18 residues. Germline V gene data show CDR1 as SSHAT and CDR2 as FNYEAQ (reference sequence). CDR3 region: CASSPGIAGGPGTGELFF. CDR3 nucleotides: TGTGCTAGCAGCCCAGGAATAGCGGGGGGGCCGGGAACCGGGGAGCTGTTTTTT.

This clone was detected only once. CDR3: CASSASSGDIYEQYF. For the CDR3, the DNA is TGTGCCAGCAGCGCATCTAGCGGGGATATCTACGAGCAGTACTTC. This chain links TRBV5-4 with TRBJ2-7; 9 nucleotides line up with TRBD2. Germline-derived CDR1 and CDR2 are SGHNT and YYREEE (reference sequence). CDR3 length: 15 amino acids. V gave up 4 bases and J gave up 3 bases; unmatched junction bases: 8.

This clone was counted a few times. CDR3 nucleotides: TGCGCCAGCAGCTCCTTTCCGGGACAGGGTTTGAATGAGCAGTTCTTC. Its translation is CASSSFPGQGLNEQFF. V usage is TRBV5-1 and J usage is TRBJ2-1; 9 bases are shared with TRBD1. J was trimmed by 7 bases and V by 3 bases; bases with no gene match: 11. The CDR3 covers 16 residues. Germline values: CDR1 SGHRS, CDR2 YFSETQ.

The rearrangement links TRBV30 to TRBJ1-2; TRBD1 aligns across 8 bases. The CDR3 consists of 17 residues. Trimming at V came to 2 bases and at J to 2 bases, leaving 13 bases not matched to a gene. Germline CDR1 reads GTSNPN; CDR2 reads SVGIG (reference sequence). In DNA form, the CDR3 reads TGTGCCTGGAGTCCTTCCACCTGGACAGGGATAAACTATGGCTACACCTTC. It specifies CAWSPSTWTGINYGYTF.